Here is one TCR beta chain with its context. Antigen specificity is unknown. These data belong to a study of Ad26.COV2.S vaccination and SARS-CoV-2 variants. Whole-study results and caveats: Placebo recipients showed lower spike-specific TCR breadth than vaccinees. Vaccine and placebo recipients had comparable breadth of non-spike TCRs.

The data were produced by immunoSEQ multiplex PCR, yet TCRdb's version contains in-frame clones alone and is incomplete. The sample includes more than 300,000 clones, 85% of them seen just once. The treatment denotes: around 19 received Ad26.COV2.S at low or high dose, single or two shots; 5 received placebo; per-sample allocation not given. The samples were gathered on day 63 after the first injection of vaccine or placebo. Adults aged 18-55 years in Boston included the donor. The CDR3 spans 16 residues. CDR1 and CDR2 (germline): LGHDT, YNNKEL (reference sequence). V trimming: 4 bases; J trimming: 6 bases; junction bases outside the gene matches: 7.

The specimen comprised peripheral blood, sampled in a trial of Ad26.COV2.S vaccine versus placebo. The TCR was taken from a person aged 18-65 years who received the Ad26.COV2.S COVID-19 vaccine or a placebo. The chain links TRBV3-1 (or the pseudogene TRBV3-2) to TRBJ2-2; the match to TRBD1 covers 11 bases. CDR3 nucleotides: TGTGCCAGCAGCCGCCGGACAGGGGGCACACCCGGGGAGCTGTTTTTT. Translating gives CASSRRTGGTPGELFF.